This entry features one T cell receptor beta chain sequence. Its antigen is not known. This sample was taken from a study of radiation and T cells in renal cell carcinoma. Overall study: Nephrectomy followed 15 Gy stereotactic body radiation by 4 weeks.

Sequencing used immunoSEQ multiplex PCR; TCRdb keeps in-frame clones, though not all of them. The sample yields approximately 45,000 clones, roughly 80% seen once. Study-wide points: Top tumor clonotypes rose in blood 2 weeks post-radiation, then contracted.

Germline V CDR1 and CDR2: SGHRS, YFSETQ. This CDR3 is built from 15 residues. V lost 0 bases and J 3 bases, leaving 12 bases between the germline ends. Time point: baseline pretreatment blood. Indicated treatment: 15 Gy SBRT to primary tumor, nephrectomy 4 weeks later. Serial blood draws occurred at baseline and 2 and 4 weeks post-SBRT. The chain links TRBV5-1 to TRBJ2-5; weak D call: TRBD2 (6 bases). The sequencing used blood, collected from a patient whose treatment included radiotherapy and nephrectomy. This receptor was obtained from a woman in her seventies with renal cell carcinoma. CDR3 in amino acids: CASSLAAGREETQYF. CDR3 coding DNA: TGCGCCAGCAGCTTGGCGGCGGGACGGGAAGAGACCCAGTACTTC.